These 18 T cell receptor beta chains came from one sample sequenced in a study of control samples from healthy donors and cancer patients. The table came from immunoSEQ multiplex PCR; TCRdb's copy has only in-frame clones and leaves some out. This table holds over 150,000 clones, 85% to 95% found once. What was sequenced was blood. The receptors here all came from a woman between 18 and 30 years old in good health.

The V gene is TRBV7-3, the J gene TRBJ2-3; D is ambiguous. The CDR3 contains 12 residues. V was cut by 1 base and J by 4 bases, with 3 bases left in between. Germline V gene data show CDR1 as SGHTA and CDR2 as FQGTGA. The CDR3 coding sequence is TGTGCCAGCAGCTTAATGGCAGATACGCAGTATTTT. It translates to CASSLMADTQYF.

The chain recombines TRBV11-2 with TRBJ1-1, with D perhaps TRBD1 (6 bases). Trimming took off 7 bases at V and 7 bases at J, with 16 bases between the two ends. Per germline, CDR1 SGHAT and CDR2 FQNNGV. The CDR3 totals 13 residues. Written as DNA, the CDR3 is TGTGCCAGCACCACCTCTGGGGGGCTTGAAGCTTTCTTT. Translated: CASTTSGGLEAFF.

Remarks on this clone: A junction end diverges from the germline sequence, so it may reflect a read error. CDR3 loop: CASSHYQGAPLF. As DNA, the CDR3 is TGTGCCAGCAGCCATTATCAGGGGGCGCCCCTCTTC. The chain is built from TRBV11-2 and TRBJ1-2; 8 bases fit TRBD1. CDR3 size: 12 residues. Germline CDR1 SGHAT, CDR2 FQNNGV.

The V gene is TRBV5-4, the J gene TRBJ2-1; no clear D. Trimming took 4 bases from V and 1 from J, leaving 15 bases between them. CDR3 length equals 16 residues. The germline V gene has CDR1 SGHNT and CDR2 YYREEE (reference sequence). CDR3: CASSGAKPDSYNEQFF. In nucleotides, the CDR3 is TGTGCCAGCAGCGGCGCTAAGCCTGATTCCTACAATGAGCAGTTCTTC.

V and J are TRBV18 and TRBJ2-7; possibly TRBD1 for D (5 bases). The ends were cut back, 6 bases at V and 3 bases at J, with 12 bases in the middle. This CDR3 is built from 13 residues. Germline V gives CDR1 KGHSH, CDR2 LQKENI. The CDR3 DNA reads TGTGCCAGCTCCCAATCGACAGTCTACGAGCAGTACTTC. Its protein is CASSQSTVYEQYF. The complete variable domain, with remaining parts taken from reference TRBV18 and TRBJ2-7, reads NAGVMQNPRHLVRRRGQEARLRCSPMKGHSHVYWYRQLPEEGLKFMVYLQKENIIDESGMPKERFSAEFPKEGPSILRIQQVVRGDSAAYFCASSQSTVYEQYFGPGTRLTVT.

V gene TRBV6-1 combines with J gene TRBJ1-2, with D perhaps matching TRBD1 (5 bases). CDR3 length: 18 amino acids. Trimming took 2 bases from V and 8 from J, leaving 27 bases between them. Germline V gene sequence: CDR1 MNHNS, CDR2 SASEGT. The CDR3 bases are TGTGCCAGCAGTGAAAAGTATTTTGGAGGAGGGGCAGCGGGGGGCTACACCTTC. Translation: CASSEKYFGGGAAGGYTF.

The chain employs TRBV20-1 and TRBJ2-2, with D unresolved. V shed 3 bases and J shed 2 bases, with 13 bases lying between them. Looked up from germline, CDR1 is DFQATT and CDR2 is SNEGSKA (reference sequence). This CDR3 spans 15 amino acids. For the CDR3, the DNA is TGCAGTGCTAGTATTGCAACTCCCAACACCGGGGAGCTGTTTTTT. It specifies CSASIATPNTGELFF.

The chain combines TRBV6-5 with TRBJ1-6; perhaps TRBD1 as D (5 bases). The CDR3 spans 14 residues. V lost 6 bases, J lost 4 bases, and 10 bases lay in between. The germline CDR1 and CDR2 sequences are MNHEY and SVGAGI. CDR3 DNA: TGTGCCAGCAGCAGGGTGGGGTATAATTCACCCCTCCACTTT. It encodes CASSRVGYNSPLHF.

V and J are TRBV6-1 and TRBJ1-1, with 7 bases that match TRBD1. V lost 3 bases to trimming and J lost 4 bases; unmatched junction nucleotides: 8. The CDR3 runs 15 residues. CDR1 and CDR2 (germline): MNHNS, SASEGT. CDR3 nucleotide sequence: TGTGCCAGCAGTGAGGACAGGTGGAGTGGCACTGAAGCTTTCTTT. Translating gives CASSEDRWSGTEAFF.

The V call is TRBV5-8, the J call TRBJ1-1; D ambiguous. From germline, CDR1 is SGHTS and CDR2 YDEGEE. The CDR3 runs to 17 residues. V lost 3 bases and J 6 bases, leaving 24 bases between the germline ends. The CDR3, as DNA: TGTGCCAGCAGCTCGGGCTCCAGCCGGGTCTCGAGGGCTGAAGCTTTCTTT. Translating it yields CASSSGSSRVSRAEAFF.

The chain has TRBV10-2 and TRBJ1-5, with 7 bases identical to TRBD1. J gave up 2 bases and V 7 bases, and 2 bases lay outside the gene matches. Germline V lookup: CDR1 WSHSY, CDR2 SAAADI. The CDR3 contains 13 residues. The DNA for the CDR3 is TGCGCCAGCACCGGACAGGGCAATCAGCCCCAGCATTTT. Translation: CASTGQGNQPQHF.

This clone was observed a handful of times. The J gene is TRBJ2-7, the V gene TRBV2, with TRBD1 as a possible D gene (6 bases). This CDR3 has 13 residues. CDR1 and CDR2 (germline): SNHLY, FYNNEI. V lost 7 bases, J lost 0 bases, and 10 bases lay in between. This CDR3 reads CASNRASSYEQYF. The DNA of the CDR3 is TGTGCCAGCAACAGGGCTAGCTCCTACGAGCAGTACTTC.

The chain employs TRBV7-9 and TRBJ2-7; 7 bases map to TRBD2. CDR1 SEHNR and CDR2 FQNEAQ come from the germline V gene (reference sequence). The V and J ends lost 5 bases and 3 bases, in that order; junction bases with no gene match: 10. The CDR3 has 15 amino acids. The CDR3 is CASSLWRERDYEQYF. Here the CDR3 DNA reads TGTGCCAGCAGCCTATGGCGGGAGAGGGACTACGAGCAGTACTTC.

This rearrangement joins TRBV4-1 to TRBJ1-1, with unresolved D. The CDR3 is 15 residues long. Germline V gene sequence: CDR1 MGHRA, CDR2 YSYEKL. Trimming cost V 5 bases and J 4 bases, with 17 bases left between them. CDR3 amino acids: CASSTPPREGTEAFF. As DNA, the CDR3 is TGCGCCAGCAGCACCCCCCCCCGGGAGGGCACTGAAGCTTTCTTT.

This clone was seen only once. V is TRBV7-2 and J is TRBJ1-5, with D unclear. The CDR3 spans 13 residues. Germline V lookup: CDR1 SGHTA, CDR2 FQGNSA. The V end lost 1 base, the J end lost 6 bases, and 7 bases lay between the germline ends. CDR3 bases: TGTGCCAGCAGCTTAGAGGTCGTTCAGCCCCAGCATTTT. Translated: CASSLEVVQPQHF.

The V call is TRBV12-5, the J call TRBJ1-2; D ambiguous. V was clipped by 0 bases and J by 7 bases, with 3 bases between them. This CDR3 contains 11 residues. Germline CDR1 LGHNT, CDR2 FRNRAP. As DNA, the CDR3 is TGTGCTAGTGGTTTGGTATCTGGCTACACCTTC. Translating it yields CASGLVSGYTF.

The chain's CDR3 is CASSLGQGYGGELFF. CDR3 nucleotide sequence: TGTGCCAGCAGCTTAGGACAGGGGTACGGCGGGGAGCTGTTTTTT. The rearrangement links TRBV7-2 to TRBJ2-2; 8 nucleotides line up with TRBD1. The length of the CDR3 is 15 residues. V trimming: 1 base; J trimming: 7 bases; junction bases outside the gene matches: 5. CDR1 SGHTA and CDR2 FQGNSA come from the germline V gene.

The chain links TRBV6-2 or TRBV6-3 to TRBJ2-3; TRBD1 aligns across 9 bases. The CDR3 sequence is 15 residues long. The junction had 1 base not matched to a gene; V was cut back by 1 base and J by 2 bases. Germline V gives CDR1 MNHEY, CDR2 SVGEGT. The CDR3 bases are TGTGCCAGCAGTTACTGGACAGGGGACACAGATACGCAGTATTTT. Translating it yields CASSYWTGDTDTQYF.